The T cell receptor beta chain described here comes from a study of cytomegalovirus exposure and HLA in healthy donors. PCR was performed using 60 Vbeta and 13 Jbeta primers. Here immunoSEQ multiplex PCR was the method, and the copy in TCRdb shows in-frame clones only, minus some. The profile shows some 55,000 clones, approximately 80% of them singletons. Germline CDR1 reads SGHRS; CDR2 reads YFSETQ. The CDR3 runs 16 residues. V shed 0 bases and J shed 10 bases, with 17 bases lying between them. Worth noting for this clone: Its antigen is unknown.

Regarding the study as a whole: Most TCR beta V segments were productive about 90% or about 30% of the time in an earlier analysis. V- and J-gene trimming in TCR beta was tied to a missense DCLRE1C variant by an analysis performed later. Reportedly, cytomegalovirus status was diagnosed with high sensitivity and specificity. Sequencing artifact likely explains a cluster of highly shared sequence variants.

V and J are TRBV5-1 and TRBJ1-6; D unresolved. The TCR was taken from a middle-aged man in good health and CMV-seronegative. Sequencing was performed on PBMCs. The DNA of the CDR3 is TGCGCCAGCAGCTTGGAGGCAGGTCCTCAATTCTCACCCCTCCACTTT. Encoded protein: CASSLEAGPQFSPLHF.